This T cell receptor beta chain was sequenced for a study of blood T cells in healthy people across ages. General study points: Unsorted PBMCs prevented conclusive naive versus antigen-experienced comparison.

The CDR3 sequence is 11 residues long. Per germline, CDR1 SGHRS and CDR2 YFSETQ. This clonotype was recorded many times. Antigen specificity is unknown. Germline is not matched at one junction end, which may reflect a read error. Through a sample-barcoded 5' primer and a J-beta primer mix, a second PCR was run for about 7 to 12 cycles. MiXCR, applied by TCRdb to the 5' RACE reads, yields one record per CDR3 protein. The sample includes 550,000 to 650,000 distinct CDR3 sequences, about 29% of them seen just once. In addition, the sample was reused for a study of T cells of mothers and their children.

The TCR sequence derives from a boy under 10 years old in good health. Sequenced: blood. The chain combines TRBV5-1 with TRBJ2-5; D unclear. The CDR3 is CASRSQETQYF. In DNA, the CDR3 is TGTGCCAGCAGATCACAAGAGACCCAGTACTTC.